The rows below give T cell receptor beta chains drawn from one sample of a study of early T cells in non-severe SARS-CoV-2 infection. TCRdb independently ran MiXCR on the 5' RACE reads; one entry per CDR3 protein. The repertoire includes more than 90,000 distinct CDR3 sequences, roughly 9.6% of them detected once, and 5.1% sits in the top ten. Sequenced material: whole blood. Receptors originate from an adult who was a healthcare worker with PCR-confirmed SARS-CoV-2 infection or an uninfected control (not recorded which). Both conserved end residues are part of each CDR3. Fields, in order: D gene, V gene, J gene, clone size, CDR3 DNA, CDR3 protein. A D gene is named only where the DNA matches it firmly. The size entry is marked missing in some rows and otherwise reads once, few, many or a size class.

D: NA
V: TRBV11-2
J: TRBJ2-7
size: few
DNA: TGTGCCAGCAGCTTCACATACCTGGCCACCTACGAGCAGTACTTC
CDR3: CASSFTYLATYEQYF

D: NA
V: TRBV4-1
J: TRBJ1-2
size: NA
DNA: TGCGCCAGCAGCCAAGTCTCTGACAGGATCCCTCGCTATGGCTACACCTTC
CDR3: CASSQVSDRIPRYGYTF

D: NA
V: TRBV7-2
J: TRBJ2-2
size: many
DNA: TGTGCCAGCAGCCCCCGCGGGACCCGGGAGCTGTTTTTT
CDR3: CASSPRGTRELFF

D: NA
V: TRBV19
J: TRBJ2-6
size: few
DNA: TGTGCCAGTAGTATCGGCCCTGGGGCCAACGTCCTGACTTTC
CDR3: CASSIGPGANVLTF

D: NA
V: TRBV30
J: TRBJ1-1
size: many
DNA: TGTGCCTGGAGTTTAGAGTCGCGTTACACTGAAGCTTTCTTT
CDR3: CAWSLESRYTEAFF

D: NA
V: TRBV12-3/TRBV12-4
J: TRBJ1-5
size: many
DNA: TGTGCCAGCAGTTTCGGCAGACTCCAGCCCCAGCATTTT
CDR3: CASSFGRLQPQHF

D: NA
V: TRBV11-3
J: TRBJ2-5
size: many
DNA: TGTGCCAGCAGCCCGACAGGTCAAGAGACCCAGTACTTC
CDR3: CASSPTGQETQYF

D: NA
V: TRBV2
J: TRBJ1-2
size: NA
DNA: TGTGCCAGCAGTGAAACCGGGGTCGTCGGCGGCTACACCTTC
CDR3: CASSETGVVGGYTF

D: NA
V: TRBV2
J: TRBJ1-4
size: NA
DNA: TGTGCCAGCAGTCGGACGGCCGTCGATGAAAAACTGTTTTTT
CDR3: CASSRTAVDEKLFF

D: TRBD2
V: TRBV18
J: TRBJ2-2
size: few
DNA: TGTGCCAGCTCACAACGGACTAGCGGGAGTAAGGCCGGGGAGCTGTTTTTT
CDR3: CASSQRTSGSKAGELFF

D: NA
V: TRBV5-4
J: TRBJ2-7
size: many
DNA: TGTGCCAGCAGCTTGCAACCTTACGAGCAGTACTTC
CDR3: CASSLQPYEQYF

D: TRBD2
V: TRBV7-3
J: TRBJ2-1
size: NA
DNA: TGTGCCAGCAGCTTACTAGCGGGAGGGCCTTCCTACAATGAGCAGTTCTTC
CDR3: CASSLLAGGPSYNEQFF

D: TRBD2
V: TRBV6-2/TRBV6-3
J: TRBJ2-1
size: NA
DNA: TGTGCCAGCAGTTACGAGCTAGCGGGGGCCCTTTACAATGAGCAGTTCTTC
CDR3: CASSYELAGALYNEQFF

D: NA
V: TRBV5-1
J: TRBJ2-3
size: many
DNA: TGCGCCAGCAGCTTGGCAGATACGCAGTATTTT
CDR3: CASSLADTQYF

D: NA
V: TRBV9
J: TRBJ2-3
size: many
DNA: TGTGCCAGCAGCGAATACTCCGGGACCAACCAGTATTTT
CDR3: CASSEYSGTNQYF

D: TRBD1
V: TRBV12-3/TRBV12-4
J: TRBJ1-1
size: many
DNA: TGTGCCAGCAGGACGGGACAGATGAACGTTGAAGCTTTCTTT
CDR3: CASRTGQMNVEAFF

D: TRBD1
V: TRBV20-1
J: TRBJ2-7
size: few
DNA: TGCAGTGCCACGCCGGGACAGAACTACGAGCAGTACTTC
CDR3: CSATPGQNYEQYF

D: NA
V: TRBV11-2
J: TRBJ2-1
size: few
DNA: TGTGCCAGCAGCCCCCGGGCCTTCTCCTACAATGAGCAGTTCTTC
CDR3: CASSPRAFSYNEQFF

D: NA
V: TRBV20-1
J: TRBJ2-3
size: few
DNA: TGCAGTGCTAGAGATTTTCGACAGGCCGCGGGAGATACGCAGTATTTT
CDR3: CSARDFRQAAGDTQYF

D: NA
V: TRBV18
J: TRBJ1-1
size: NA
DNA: TGTGCCAGCTCACCGATGGGGAGAGAAGCTTTCTTT
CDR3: CASSPMGREAFF

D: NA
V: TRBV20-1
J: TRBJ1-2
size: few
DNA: TGCAGGACAAATACACCTCCAGGGAGCGATTTCTATGGCTACACCTTC
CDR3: CRTNTPPGSDFYGYTF

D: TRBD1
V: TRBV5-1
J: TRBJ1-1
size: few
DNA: TGCGCCAGCAGCTTTATCGACAGGGGTATTTCGAACACTGAAGCTTTCTTT
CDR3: CASSFIDRGISNTEAFF

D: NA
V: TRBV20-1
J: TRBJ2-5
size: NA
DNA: TGCAGTGCAAAGGATATCCAAGAGACCCAGTACTTC
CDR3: CSAKDIQETQYF

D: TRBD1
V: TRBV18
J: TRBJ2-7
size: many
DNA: TGTGCCAGCTCACCTTCGGGACAGGGTTTTTACGAGCAGTACTTC
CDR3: CASSPSGQGFYEQYF

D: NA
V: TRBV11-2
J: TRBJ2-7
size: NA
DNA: TGTGCCAGCAGCTTAGGGATTCTGCAGCAGTACTTC
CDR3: CASSLGILQQYF

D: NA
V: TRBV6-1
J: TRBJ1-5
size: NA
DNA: TGTGCCAGCAGTTTCCGTCCGGGACAGCCCCAGCATTTT
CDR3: CASSFRPGQPQHF

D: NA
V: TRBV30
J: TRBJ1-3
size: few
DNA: TGTGCCTGGAAGCAGGGAGCTGGAAACACCATATATTTT
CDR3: CAWKQGAGNTIYF

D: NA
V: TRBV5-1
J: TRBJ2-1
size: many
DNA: TGCGCCAGCAGCTTGGGGGGGAGCACCTACAATGAGCAGTTCTTC
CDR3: CASSLGGSTYNEQFF

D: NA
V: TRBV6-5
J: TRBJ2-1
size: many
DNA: TGTGCCAGCAGTTATTCCGGGACTGGCAATGAGCAGTTCTTC
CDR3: CASSYSGTGNEQFF

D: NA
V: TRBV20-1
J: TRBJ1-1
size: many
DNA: TGCAGTGCTAGAGATGCGGCGCAGGGAAATTTCGACACTGAAGCTTTCTTT
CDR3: CSARDAAQGNFDTEAFF

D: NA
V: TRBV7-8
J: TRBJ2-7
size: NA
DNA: TGTGCCAGCAGCCTAGGGGTCTACCTCTCCTTCGAGCAGTACTTC
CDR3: CASSLGVYLSFEQYF

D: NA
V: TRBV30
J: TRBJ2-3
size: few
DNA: TGTGCCTGGAGTATGACCGGGACCTCAGATACGCAGTATTTT
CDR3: CAWSMTGTSDTQYF

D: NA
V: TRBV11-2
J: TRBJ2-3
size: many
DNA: TGTGCCAGCAGCTTAAGTGTGACAGATACGCAGTATTTT
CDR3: CASSLSVTDTQYF

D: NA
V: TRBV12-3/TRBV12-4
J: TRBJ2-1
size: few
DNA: TGTGCCAGCCTTCTAAGGGGCCGGCGGGGATACAATGAGCAGTTCTTC
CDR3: CASLLRGRRGYNEQFF

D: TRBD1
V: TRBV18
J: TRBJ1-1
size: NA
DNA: TGTGCCAGCTCACCACCGAAGGGGGCGAGGGGAACTGAAGCTTTCTTT
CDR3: CASSPPKGARGTEAFF

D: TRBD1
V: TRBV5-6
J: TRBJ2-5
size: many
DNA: TGTGCCAGCAGCGCGGCCGGGACAGGGGGCCGAAAGACCCAGTACTTC
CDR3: CASSAAGTGGRKTQYF

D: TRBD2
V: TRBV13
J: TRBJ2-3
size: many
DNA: TGTGCCAGCAGCCAAGGAGCGGGGGGATATCATCGCACAGATACGCAGTATTTT
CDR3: CASSQGAGGYHRTDTQYF

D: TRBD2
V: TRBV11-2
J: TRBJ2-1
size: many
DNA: TGTGCCAGCAGCTCGTATAGCGGGAGCTCCTACAATGAGCAGTTCTTC
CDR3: CASSSYSGSSYNEQFF

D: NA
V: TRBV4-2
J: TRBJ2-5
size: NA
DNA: TGTGCCAGCAGCCATGCCCGGGAGACCCAGTACTTC
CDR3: CASSHARETQYF

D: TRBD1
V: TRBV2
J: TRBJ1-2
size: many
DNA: TGTGCCAGCAGTGACAGGGGGCATGACTATGGCTACACCTTC
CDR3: CASSDRGHDYGYTF

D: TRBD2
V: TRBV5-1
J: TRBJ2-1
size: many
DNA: TGCGCCAGCAGAGAGGGGACTAGCGGGACTTACAATGAGCAGTTCTTC
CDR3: CASREGTSGTYNEQFF

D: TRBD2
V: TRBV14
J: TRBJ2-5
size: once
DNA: TGTGCCAGCAGCCAACCAGCGGGGAGCGAGCGATTCCAAGAGACCCAGTACTTC
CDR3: CASSQPAGSERFQETQYF

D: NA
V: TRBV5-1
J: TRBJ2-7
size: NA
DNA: TGCGCCAGCAGCTTGGACACCTACTCCTACGAGCAGTACTTC
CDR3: CASSLDTYSYEQYF

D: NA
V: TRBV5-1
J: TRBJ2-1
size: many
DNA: TGCGCCAGCTTAGGGGGGAATGAGCAGTTCTTC
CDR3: CASLGGNEQFF

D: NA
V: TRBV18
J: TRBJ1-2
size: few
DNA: TGTGCCAGCTCACCTTCGCAGGTTCGACAGGACTATGGCTACACCTTC
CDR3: CASSPSQVRQDYGYTF

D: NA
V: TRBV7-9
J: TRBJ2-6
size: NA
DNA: TGTGCCAGCAGCTCCGCAGGGTATCGCGTCCTGACTTTC
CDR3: CASSSAGYRVLTF

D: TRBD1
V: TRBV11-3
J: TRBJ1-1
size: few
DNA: TGTGCCAGCAGCCCGGCCGGGACAGGGGGCACTGAAGCTTTCTTT
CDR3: CASSPAGTGGTEAFF

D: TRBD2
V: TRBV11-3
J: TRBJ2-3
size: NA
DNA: TGTGCCAGCAGCTTTGGTAGCGGGGCGGGAGATACGCAGTATTTT
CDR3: CASSFGSGAGDTQYF

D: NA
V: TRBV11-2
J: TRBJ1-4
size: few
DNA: TGTGCCAGCAGCTTCAGGGGAGCGGCGAATGAAAAACTGTTTTTT
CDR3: CASSFRGAANEKLFF

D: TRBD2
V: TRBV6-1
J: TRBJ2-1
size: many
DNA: TGTGCCAGCAGTCCCAGGGGGACTAGCGGGGGGAGCTCCTACAATGAGCAGTTCTTC
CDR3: CASSPRGTSGGSSYNEQFF

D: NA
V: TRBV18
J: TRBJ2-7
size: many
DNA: TGTGCCAGCTCACCGACAAAAAGCTCCTACGAGCAGTACTTC
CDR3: CASSPTKSSYEQYF

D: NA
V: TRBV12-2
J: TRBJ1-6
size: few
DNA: TGTGCAAGTCGCTTAGCGAGGGCCCTAAATCCACCCCTCCACTTT
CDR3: CASRLARALNPPLHF

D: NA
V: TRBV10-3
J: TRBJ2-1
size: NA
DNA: TGTGCCATCAGTGAGTCGTATGTTGGTGAGCAGTTCTTC
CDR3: CAISESYVGEQFF